A selection of T cell receptor beta chains follows, all from one sample in a study of blood T cell repertoires in COVID-19. Assay: immunoSEQ multiplex PCR; the TCRdb copy retains only in-frame clones and omits some. The profile shows approximately 170,000 clones, about 88% of them singletons. Sequenced input: PBMCs or T cells enriched from blood (not recorded which). All receptors come from a young woman who had recovered from COVID-19. Both conserved end residues are part of each CDR3. The D gene is left open where the match is weak. Clone size, where shown, is once, few, many, or a class for clones that have expanded.

j_call clone_size v_call d_call cdr3_aa cdr3_nt
TRBJ2-7 - TRBV5-4 TRBD2 CASSETSGPSYEQYF TGTGCCAGCAGCGAGACTAGCGGCCCCTCCTACGAGCAGTACTTC
TRBJ1-4 - TRBV9 TRBD1 CASSVGQGWNEKLFF TGTGCCAGCAGCGTAGGACAGGGGTGGAATGAAAAACTGTTTTTT
TRBJ1-5 - TRBV6-2/TRBV6-3 - CASTPRPFSNQPQHF TGTGCCAGCACCCCGCGGCCTTTTAGCAATCAGCCCCAGCATTTT
TRBJ1-5 - TRBV19 TRBD1 CASSDDRGAYSNQPQHF TGTGCCAGTAGTGACGACAGGGGGGCTTATAGCAATCAGCCCCAGCATTTT
TRBJ2-3 - TRBV12-5 - CASGFKTDTQYF TGTGCTAGTGGTTTCAAAACAGATACGCAGTATTTT
TRBJ2-4 - TRBV28 TRBD2 CASSLVAGGLAKNIQYF TGTGCCAGCAGTTTAGTAGCGGGAGGACTAGCCAAAAACATTCAGTACTTC
TRBJ1-1 - TRBV28 - CASSLNSYTEAFF TGTGCCAGCAGTTTAAATTCTTACACTGAAGCTTTCTTT
TRBJ1-5 - TRBV2 - CASRRGSGQPQHF TGTGCCAGCAGGCGAGGGTCGGGGCAGCCCCAGCATTTT
TRBJ2-6 - TRBV27 TRBD1 CASSLWGTGGAGANVLTF TGTGCCAGCAGTTTATGGGGCACAGGGGGCGCTGGGGCCAACGTCCTGACTTTC
TRBJ1-1 - TRBV28 TRBD1 CASSFIQGAQLTEAFF TGTGCCAGCAGTTTTATACAGGGGGCGCAGCTAACTGAAGCTTTCTTT
TRBJ2-6 - TRBV7-9 - CASSPPGANVLTF TGTGCCAGCAGCCCCCCGGGGGCCAACGTCCTGACTTTC
TRBJ2-1 - TRBV7-8 TRBD2 CASSRTSGSGSSYNEQFF TGTGCCAGCAGCCGGACTAGCGGGAGTGGCAGTTCCTACAATGAGCAGTTCTTC
TRBJ2-7 - TRBV20-1 - CSASRSGDEQYF TGCAGTGCTAGTAGGTCGGGGGACGAGCAGTACTTC
TRBJ1-1 few TRBV28 - CASSLPYKAAMTDTEAFF TGTGCCAGCAGTTTGCCCTACAAGGCGGCGATGACGGACACTGAAGCTTTCTTT
TRBJ2-3 once TRBV9 - CASSPRGLYTDTQYF TGTGCCAGCAGCCCCCGAGGACTATACACAGATACGCAGTATTTT
TRBJ2-6 - TRBV7-2 - CASSILDSGANVLTF TGTGCCAGCAGTATACTAGACTCTGGGGCCAACGTCCTGACTTTC
TRBJ1-5 - TRBV27 - CASSRGGLHQPQHF TGTGCCAGCAGCCGGGGGGGACTCCATCAGCCCCAGCATTTT
TRBJ1-2 - TRBV5-4 - CASSLDTYGYTF TGTGCCAGCAGCTTGGACACCTATGGCTACACCTTC
TRBJ2-1 - TRBV11-3 TRBD1 CASSLDLGGSYNEQFF TGTGCCAGCAGCTTAGATTTAGGGGGCTCGTACAATGAGCAGTTCTTC
TRBJ1-2 - TRBV30 TRBD1 CAWGDRDYGYTF TGTGCCTGGGGGGACAGGGACTATGGCTACACCTTC
TRBJ1-6 - TRBV15 - CATSRDRETDNSPLHF TGTGCCACCAGCAGAGATCGCGAGACAGACAATTCACCCCTCCACTTT
TRBJ1-5 - TRBV5-1 TRBD1 CASSSTGQVDQPQHF TGCGCCAGCAGCTCAACGGGACAGGTTGATCAGCCCCAGCATTTT